Each of the 8 T cell receptor beta chains below was sequenced from the same sample in a study of spatial heterogeneity in lung cancer. Via MiXCR, TCRdb re-called the 5' RACE reads, giving one row per CDR3 protein. The table lists 40,000 to 45,000 distinct CDR3 sequences, approximately 6.8% of them singletons. Noted time point: sample taken at primary tumor resection. Researchers sequenced whole RNA taken from tumor, nontumor lung or frozen PBMC without sorting. The source was PBMCs, collected at surgery. Every receptor here comes from a female donor with early-stage non-small cell lung cancer.

The genes are TRBV20-1 and TRBJ1-5; D is undetermined. This CDR3 region has 18 residues. V was trimmed by 0 bases and J by 0 bases, leaving 18 bases between them. Germline loops: CDR1 DFQATT, CDR2 SNEGSKA (reference sequence). For the CDR3, the DNA is TGCAGTGCTAGAGATCCCGGGCCGATGGCTTATAGCAATCAGCCCCAGCATTTT. Translated: CSARDPGPMAYSNQPQHF.

Many counts were recorded for this clonotype. This rearrangement joins TRBV6-6 to TRBJ2-3; D is perhaps TRBD1 (5 bases). Trimming shortened V by 1 base and J by 2 bases, and 10 bases separated the two germline ends. This CDR3 is 15 amino acids long. CDR1 MNHNY and CDR2 SVGAGI come from the germline V gene (reference sequence). The CDR3 DNA reads TGTGCCAGCAGTTACTTCCAGGGTACCACAGATACGCAGTATTTT. This encodes CASSYFQGTTDTQYF.

This clonotype has more than one count but fewer than ten. This chain links TRBV4-1 with TRBJ1-4; D call uncertain. Germline CDR1 is MGHRA and CDR2 is YSYEKL. The CDR3 covers 13 residues. Trimming took off 5 bases at V and 4 bases at J, with 8 bases between the two ends. In DNA, the CDR3 is TGCGCCAGCAGCATGTGGGATAATGAAAAACTGTTTTTT. This encodes CASSMWDNEKLFF.

V usage is TRBV20-1 and J usage is TRBJ1-3; D unclear. The CDR3 has 15 amino acids. CDR1 is DFQATT, CDR2 SNEGSKA, per germline (reference sequence). V lost 0 bases and J 4 bases, leaving 13 bases between the germline ends. As DNA, the CDR3 is TGCAGTGCTAGAGATCACAAACGATGGGGAAACACCATATATTTT. Amino acids: CSARDHKRWGNTIYF.

This sequence joins TRBV11-2 and TRBJ2-2; 7 bases match TRBD2. This CDR3 comprises 15 residues. Germline V gene lookup returns CDR1 SGHAT and CDR2 FQNNGV. The V and J ends lost 2 bases and 4 bases, in that order; junction bases with no gene match: 4. CDR3 residues: CASSLLPGGTGELFF. CDR3 in DNA: TGTGCCAGCAGCTTACTTCCGGGGGGCACCGGGGAGCTGTTTTTT.

This clonotype was found many times. The V gene is TRBV29-1, the J gene TRBJ1-5, with TRBD1 as a possible D gene (5 bases). The germline V gene has CDR1 SQVTM and CDR2 ANQGSEA. This CDR3 has 15 residues. V was trimmed by 1 base and J by 4 bases, leaving 14 bases between them. As DNA, the CDR3 is TGCAGCGTTGAAGGGCGCAGGGCTCTAAATCAGCCCCAGCATTTT. Translation: CSVEGRRALNQPQHF.

In its sample, this clonotype was seen a few times. V is TRBV12-3 or TRBV12-4 and J is TRBJ2-1; D unclear. With 6 bases removed from V and 0 bases from J, the gap between germline ends came to 18 bases. This CDR3 spans 17 amino acids. For the CDR3, the DNA is TGTGCCAGCAGCCCTCTCAGACTCATCCTCTCCTACAATGAGCAGTTCTTC. This sequence encodes CASSPLRLILSYNEQFF.

The genes are TRBV5-1 and TRBJ2-1; D remains ambiguous. There are 13 residues in the CDR3. The V gene's germline CDR1 is SGHRS and CDR2 YFSETQ. V shed 1 base and J shed 1 base, with 3 bases lying between them. CDR3 bases: TGCGCCAGCAGCTTGAGGTCCTACAATGAGCAGTTCTTC. Protein product: CASSLRSYNEQFF.